This T cell receptor beta chain emerged from a study of CD8 T cells in ankylosing spondylitis. Germline CDR1 GTSNPN, CDR2 SVGIG (reference sequence). CDR3 length: 12 amino acids. V was clipped by 8 bases and J by 2 bases, with 7 bases between them. This clonotype was detected ten times or more. Quantitative molecular-barcoded 5'-RACE generated the TCR beta libraries. Via MiXCR, TCRdb re-called the 5' RACE reads, giving one row per CDR3 protein. There are over 100,000 distinct CDR3 sequences in the sample; roughly 6.6% occur only once, and less than 15% lies in the top ten. The sequence derives from a male donor with ankylosing spondylitis or in good health (not recorded which). The sequenced sample was blood, either unsorted or a sorted T cell fraction (not recorded which). The rearrangement links TRBV30 to TRBJ2-6; D assignment may be TRBD1 or TRBD2 (5 bases each). Here the CDR3 DNA reads TGTGCCGGGGGTGCTGGGGCCAACGTCCTGACTTTC. Translated: CAGGAGANVLTF.